The clone carrying this TCR beta chain was observed a single time. The data were obtained in a study of blood T cell repertoires in COVID-19. For the study at large: The United States, Italy and Spain provided the acute and convalescent COVID-19 samples. In each case, the material was cDNA or gDNA derived from T cells, B-cell-depleted T cells, or PBMCs.

In terms of age and location, participants ranged from roughly 18 to 100 years and lived in 24 US areas. Cohort assignment relied on participant-reported clinical history. Profiling relied on immunoSEQ multiplex PCR, and the TCRdb table lists in-frame clones only, not all of them. Of 160,000 or so clones listed, less than 90% are singletons. Germline V gene lookup returns CDR1 MGHRA and CDR2 YSYEKL. V gave up 0 bases and J gave up 0 bases, with 8 bases separating them. This CDR3 spans 15 amino acids. Sequenced material: PBMCs or T cells enriched from blood (not recorded which). This sequence was found in a human donor with acute COVID-19. The donor label of this sample is uncertain. J is TRBJ1-1 and V is TRBV4-1; D remains unclear. This CDR3 is CASSQDELMNTEAFF. The DNA for the CDR3 is TGCGCCAGCAGCCAAGACGAGCTTATGAACACTGAAGCTTTCTTT.